This T cell receptor beta chain was observed in a study of shared clonotypes between healthy human individuals. Notes on the study in general: Read depth was anticipated to influence clonotype sharing among donors.

The V gene's germline CDR1 is SGHRS and CDR2 YFSETQ. The CDR3 sequence is 16 residues long. V was cut by 1 base and J by 1 base, with 14 bases left in between. CD45RO negativity and positive selection for CCR7 defined naive CD8 cells, a population that excluded terminally differentiated effector memory CD45RA+ cells. With respect to this clone: Its antigen is undetermined.

Each sorted subset replicate got 200 ng genomic DNA, 30,000 or so genomes. Data came from immunoSEQ multiplex PCR; TCRdb stores just in-frame clones and leaves some out. The sample contains 2 million or so clones, about 95% of which appear only once. Sequenced: naive CD8+ T cells sorted from blood. V gene TRBV5-1 combines with J gene TRBJ1-2, with a weak D call TRBD1 (6 bases). This receptor was identified in a man younger than 35 in good health. In DNA form, the CDR3 reads TGCGCCAGCAGCTTGCGGTCAGGGGATCATAACTATGGCTACACCTTC. Translated, it gives CASSLRSGDHNYGYTF.